The 26 T cell receptor beta chains below come from one sample, sequenced in a study of CD8+CD57+ T cells in acquired aplastic anemia. The patients chosen for sequencing had shown expansion of CD8+CD57+ cells (detected by flow cytometry). Researchers used genomic DNA as the template to profile TCR beta VDJ and CDR3. A single record per CDR3 protein comes from TCRdb applying MiXCR to the reads. The sample includes just over 450,000 distinct CDR3 sequences, around 30% seen only once; the top ten take about 0.8%. Sequencing used sorted CD4+, CD8+, or CD8+CD57+ T cells (not recorded which) from PBMCs. These receptors all come from a human donor with aplastic anemia.

Note on this clonotype: A much larger clone sits a single nucleotide away, making a read error possible. The chain combines TRBV5-6 with TRBJ1-2; 7 positions match TRBD1. CDR3 length equals 13 residues. The germline CDR1 and CDR2 sequences are SGHDT and YYEEEE. After removal of 4 bases from V and 6 bases from J, the junction contained 6 bases not matched to a gene. The CDR3 reads CASSLQGRNGYTF. CDR3 DNA: TGTGCCAGCAGCCTACAGGGGAGGAATGGCTACACCTTC. Full variable domain (remainder filled in from reference TRBV5-6 and TRBJ1-2): DAGVTQSPTHLIKTRGQQVTLRCSPKSGHDTVSWYQQALGQGPQFIFQYYEEEERQRGNFPDRFSGHQFPNYSSELNVNALLLGDSALYLCASSLQGRNGYTFGSGTRLTVV.

V usage is TRBV15 and J usage is TRBJ2-3, with D perhaps TRBD2 (6 bases). Germline-derived CDR1 and CDR2 are LNHNV and YYDKDF (reference sequence). Trimming pared 0 bases from V and 5 bases from J, leaving 12 bases between. The CDR3 spans 15 residues. The CDR3 bases are TGTGCCACCAGCAGAGATATTCGGGAGCTAGATACGCAGTATTTT. Protein sequence: CATSRDIRELDTQYF.

In its sample, this clonotype was seen many times. The chain joins TRBV10-1 to TRBJ1-1; D unclear. V was shortened by 3 bases and J by 1 base, with 12 bases between the two germline ends. CDR3 length: 15 amino acids. Germline loops: CDR1 WNHNN, CDR2 SYGVQD (reference sequence). The CDR3 DNA reads as TGCGCCAGCAGTGATCGGTGGGGAGAGAACACTGAAGCTTTCTTT. As protein: CASSDRWGENTEAFF.

V usage is TRBV20-1 and J usage is TRBJ2-7, with 12 bases aligning to TRBD2. Germline V gives CDR1 DFQATT, CDR2 SNEGSKA (reference sequence). This CDR3 contains 15 residues. The V segment lost 5 bases and the J segment 4 bases; nucleotides outside the gene matches: 9. The CDR3 sequence is CSARNRLAGEYEQYF. CDR3 coding DNA: TGCAGTGCTCGCAACCGACTAGCGGGGGAATACGAGCAGTACTTC.

This chain links TRBV28 with TRBJ1-2; D may be TRBD1 (5 bases). V lost 8 bases to trimming and J lost 4 bases, with 14 bases between them. Germline CDR1 MDHEN, CDR2 SYDVKM. This CDR3 contains 13 residues. CDR3 bases: TGTGCCAGCGGGACGGATAACCCCTATGGCTACACCTTC. Its protein is CASGTDNPYGYTF.

The chain recombines TRBV19 with TRBJ1-1; 10 bases align to TRBD1. Looked up from germline, CDR1 is LNHDA and CDR2 is SQIVND (reference sequence). The CDR3 is 15 amino acids. Trimming cost V 5 bases and J 5 bases; bases outside gene matches: 8. CDR3 loop: CASSPTGTGDTEAFF. The CDR3 nucleotides are TGTGCCAGTAGTCCCACCGGGACAGGGGATACTGAAGCTTTCTTT.

The genes are TRBV10-3 and TRBJ2-1; D perhaps matches TRBD2 (6 bases). This CDR3 comprises 17 residues. V shed 9 bases and J shed 1 base, with 22 bases lying between them. From germline, CDR1 is ENHRY and CDR2 SYGVKD. This chain's CDR3 is CAIRDLHRVASYNEQFF. CDR3 DNA: TGTGCCATTAGGGACTTACATAGGGTGGCATCCTACAATGAGCAGTTCTTC.

V gene TRBV11-1 combines with J gene TRBJ2-1; TRBD2 agrees at 9 bases. V lost 3 bases to trimming and J lost 0 bases; unmatched junction nucleotides: 15. The CDR3 runs 20 residues. CDR1 SGHAT and CDR2 FQDESV come from the germline V gene (reference sequence). The CDR3 nucleotides are TGTGCCAGCAGCTTCCATAGCGGGAGCATTGGAATCCCCTCCTACAATGAGCAGTTCTTC. As protein: CASSFHSGSIGIPSYNEQFF.

This clonotype was counted at least ten times. The gene calls are TRBV6-6 and TRBJ1-6; the match to TRBD1 covers 7 bases. The V and J ends lost 2 bases and 15 bases, in that order; junction bases with no gene match: 16. The CDR3 extends over 16 amino acids. CDR1 is MNHNY, CDR2 SVGAGI, per germline (reference sequence). The CDR3, as DNA: TGTGCCAGCAGTTACGACACCGGGACAGCCGTCGGGATCCTCCACTTT. Amino acid sequence: CASSYDTGTAVGILHF.

This clonotype was recorded many times. V gene TRBV12-3 or TRBV12-4 combines with J gene TRBJ2-7; D is undetermined. The CDR3 spans 13 residues. The ends were cut back, 2 bases at V and 1 base at J, with 6 bases in the middle. The CDR3 DNA is TGTGCCAGCAGTTTATCAGTATCCTACGAGCAGTACTTC. This sequence encodes CASSLSVSYEQYF.

The gene calls are TRBV3-1 and TRBJ2-1; D perhaps matches TRBD1 (5 bases). The CDR3 runs to 16 residues. Germline V gene lookup returns CDR1 LGHDT and CDR2 YNNKEL (reference sequence). V gave up 0 bases and J gave up 10 bases, with 19 bases separating them. CDR3 sequence (DNA): TGTGCCAGCAGCCAAGAAAGGACAAACAGAGGTCGGGAGCAGTTCTTC. This gives the protein CASSQERTNRGREQFF.

The CDR3 loop reads CASSQDRWDTGPATNEKLFF. DNA for the CDR3: TGTGCCAGCAGCCAAGATCGGTGGGACACAGGTCCTGCAACTAATGAAAAACTGTTTTTT. This chain joins TRBV4-2 and TRBJ1-4, with D maybe TRBD1 (6 bases). The germline CDR1 and CDR2 sequences are LGHNA and YNFKEQ. Trimming took off 0 bases at V and 0 bases at J, with 20 bases between the two ends. This CDR3 is 20 amino acids long.

This clonotype came up once. The rearrangement links TRBV6-1 to TRBJ2-1; a weak D match, TRBD2 (6 bases). Germline V lookup: CDR1 MNHNS, CDR2 SASEGT. The CDR3 contains 17 residues. V was shortened by 6 bases and J by 1 base, with 19 bases between the two germline ends. The CDR3 spells CASRFQGGFGSYNEQFF. The CDR3 DNA reads TGTGCCAGCAGGTTCCAGGGAGGTTTCGGGTCCTACAATGAGCAGTTCTTC.

The V gene is TRBV6-1, the J gene TRBJ1-5, with D possibly TRBD1 on 5 matching bases. The CDR3 extends over 14 amino acids. V was cut by 5 bases and J by 6 bases, with 14 bases left in between. Germline CDR1 reads MNHNS; CDR2 reads SASEGT. The CDR3 sequence: CASSTVGATQPQHF. The DNA for the CDR3 is TGTGCCAGCAGTACCGTCGGGGCAACTCAGCCCCAGCATTTT.

This clonotype has only a few counts. The rearrangement links TRBV2 to TRBJ2-1; D possibly corresponds to TRBD1 (5 bases). Trimming removed 6 bases at V and 3 bases at J, with 9 bases between. Germline V gene lookup returns CDR1 SNHLY and CDR2 FYNNEI. This CDR3 region has 13 residues. The chain's CDR3 is CASRNDSYNEQFF. The CDR3 DNA is TGTGCCAGCAGAAACGACAGCTACAATGAGCAGTTCTTC.

This chain connects TRBV20-1 to TRBJ1-2; a weak D match, TRBD1 (5 bases). Per germline, CDR1 DFQATT and CDR2 SNEGSKA (reference sequence). This CDR3 comprises 14 residues. V was shortened by 6 bases and J by 7 bases, with 21 bases between the two germline ends. The CDR3 reads CSAWSVTGGSGYTF. The CDR3 DNA is TGCAGTGCCTGGAGTGTAACAGGAGGAAGTGGCTACACCTTC.

J is TRBJ1-1 and V is TRBV2; weak D call: TRBD1 (6 bases). The CDR3 totals 18 residues. Germline assignment: CDR1 SNHLY and CDR2 FYNNEI. V was clipped by 6 bases and J by 0 bases, with 23 bases between them. CDR3 region: CASRSLGHNQYLNTEAFF. The CDR3 bases are TGTGCCAGCAGGAGTCTGGGACACAATCAGTATTTGAACACTGAAGCTTTCTTT.

The chain uses TRBV3-1 and TRBJ2-3; D possibly matches TRBD1 or TRBD2 (5 bases each). The CDR3 covers 14 residues. The germline gives CDR1 LGHDT, CDR2 YNNKEL (reference sequence). V lost 0 bases and J 2 bases, leaving 6 bases between the germline ends. The CDR3 nucleotides read TGTGCCAGCAGCCAAGAGGGGACCACAGATACGCAGTATTTT. Its translation: CASSQEGTTDTQYF.

This clonotype was picked up a small number of times. The chain joins TRBV4-1 to TRBJ2-3; 9 bases align to TRBD2. CDR1 is MGHRA and CDR2 is YSYEKL in the germline V gene. Germline trimming cut 1 base from V and 2 bases from J; bases unmatched to any gene: 4. CDR3 size: 16 residues. The CDR3 DNA sequence: TGCGCCAGCAGCCAAGGGCTAGCGGGACCCACAGATACGCAGTATTTT. Translation gives CASSQGLAGPTDTQYF.

The chain carries TRBV6-1 and TRBJ2-1, with D tentatively TRBD2 (6 bases). The CDR3 consists of 12 residues. Germline values: CDR1 MNHNS, CDR2 SASEGT. V lost 11 bases to trimming and J lost 6 bases, with 14 bases between them. This chain's CDR3 is CAGSGVFNEQFF. DNA of the CDR3: TGTGCCGGCTCGGGGGTATTCAATGAGCAGTTCTTC.

This chain joins TRBV9 and TRBJ2-1, with a tentative D call TRBD2 (5 bases). Germline V gene lookup returns CDR1 SGDLS and CDR2 YYNGEE. The V gene lost 4 bases and the J gene lost 2 bases, with 16 bases spanning the gap. This CDR3 comprises 16 residues. CDR3 DNA: TGTGCCAGCAGCCCCCTTGGGAGCGGCCCCTACAATGAGCAGTTCTTC. It codes for CASSPLGSGPYNEQFF.

Comments on this clonotype: A much larger clone differs by one base, so this may be a read error. The gene calls are TRBV5-1 and TRBJ1-3; 7 positions agree with TRBD1. The J segment lost 8 bases and the V segment lost 4 bases, leaving 6 bases of the junction unmatched. This CDR3 has 13 residues. In germline, CDR1 is SGHRS, CDR2 YFSETQ. CDR3 nucleotide sequence: TGCGCCAGCAGCAGCACAGGGGAGGACACCATATATTTT. Its translation: CASSSTGEDTIYF.

To note about this clonotype: One end of the junction varies from germline; a read error may be responsible. This chain uses TRBV20-1 with TRBJ2-7; 8 nucleotides align to TRBD2. This CDR3 has 13 amino acids. Per the germline V gene, CDR1 is DFQATT and CDR2 is SNEGSKA (reference sequence). The CDR3 DNA reads TGCAGTTATGCGGGAGGCGGCTCCTGCGAGCAGTACTTC. Encoded protein: CSYAGGGSCEQYF.

The chain recombines TRBV9 with TRBJ2-5, with TRBD2 matching 12 bases. With V trimmed by 4 bases and J by 4 bases, 17 bases remained unmatched. This CDR3 has 19 residues. Germline V gene lookup returns CDR1 SGDLS and CDR2 YYNGEE. The DNA for the CDR3 is TGTGCCAGCAGCCAAGACGATGAGAGAGGACTAGCGGGGCTAGAGACCCAGTACTTC. This encodes CASSQDDERGLAGLETQYF.

The J gene is TRBJ1-1, the V gene TRBV2; D unclear. Germline V CDR1 and CDR2: SNHLY, FYNNEI. V lost 7 bases to trimming and J lost 1 base, with 10 bases between them. The CDR3 extends over 13 amino acids. DNA of the CDR3: TGTGCCAGCAACCTTGAGTCGAACACTGAAGCTTTCTTT. Its translation is CASNLESNTEAFF.

This clonotype was observed at least ten times. The rearrangement links TRBV11-2 to TRBJ1-5; 9 nucleotides match TRBD1. Losses at the gene ends were 5 bases for V and 1 base for J; bases not matched to a gene: 9. CDR3 length equals 17 residues. The germline CDR1 and CDR2 sequences are SGHAT and FQNNGV. CDR3 sequence (DNA): TGTGCCAGCAGCCCCGGGACAGGGTCGAGGAGCAATCAGCCCCAGCATTTT. Encoded protein: CASSPGTGSRSNQPQHF.